Below are 5 T cell receptor beta chains sequenced from a single sample in a study of graft-versus-host responses after intestinal transplantation. TCRdb's table, derived via immunoSEQ multiplex PCR, lists solely in-frame clones and lacks some. The sample shows tens of thousands of clones, around 95% of them seen only once. The material sequenced was PBMCs, taken 16 days after intestinal transplant. These TCRs come from a human patient who received an intestinal transplant, so some T cells may come from the graft donor.

This clone appeared once. The chain carries TRBV6-5 and TRBJ1-1; TRBD1 might be the D (5 bases). The ends were cut back, 6 bases at V and 5 bases at J, with 19 bases in the middle. This CDR3 has 15 amino acids. In germline, CDR1 is MNHEY, CDR2 SVGAGI. CDR3 amino acids: CASSSPREIGTEAFF. The CDR3 region has the DNA TGTGCCAGCAGCTCTCCCAGGGAAATCGGAACTGAAGCTTTCTTT.

The chain uses TRBV7-9 and TRBJ1-1; D gene unclear. From germline, CDR1 is SEHNR and CDR2 FQNEAQ (reference sequence). V dropped 3 bases and J dropped 5 bases, with 4 bases sitting between them. The CDR3 has 11 amino acids. The CDR3 nucleotides read TGTGCCAGCAGCTTTTTGACTGAAGCTTTCTTT. It translates to CASSFLTEAFF.

The chain links TRBV15 to TRBJ2-5; 11 nucleotides agree with TRBD1. V lost 5 bases and J lost 5; bases outside the gene matches: 7. CDR1 and CDR2 from the germline V gene are LNHNV and YYDKDF (reference sequence). This CDR3 is 15 amino acids long. DNA of the CDR3: TGTGCCACCAGCCGGGACAGGGGGAGGGAGGAGACCCAGTACTTC. Its protein is CATSRDRGREETQYF. The full variable domain, in which reference TRBV15 and TRBJ2-5 provide the parts outside the CDR3, is DAMVIQNPRYQVTQFGKPVTLSCSQTLNHNVMYWYQQKSSQAPKLLFHYYDKDFNNEADTPDNFQSRRPNTSFCFLDIRSPGLGDTAMYLCATSRDRGREETQYFGPGTRLLVL.

This sequence joins TRBV9 and TRBJ2-1; 8 bases are shared with TRBD2. This CDR3 spans 14 amino acids. Per the germline V gene, CDR1 is SGDLS and CDR2 is YYNGEE. Trimming at V came to 4 bases and at J to 6 bases, leaving 6 bases not matched to a gene. CDR3 nucleotides: TGTGCCAGCAGCCCCAGCGGGAGCGGCAATGAGCAGTTCTTC. The encoded protein is CASSPSGSGNEQFF.

The rearrangement joins TRBV4-1 to TRBJ2-7, with no clear D. Between the trimmed V and J ends, which lost 1 base and 2 bases, there was a span of 9 bases. The CDR3 runs to 14 residues. Germline-derived CDR1 and CDR2 are MGHRA and YSYEKL. CDR3 sequence (DNA): TGCGCCAGCAGCCAAGGCAAGGGAACCTACGAGCAGTACTTC. Its protein is CASSQGKGTYEQYF.